This paragraph reports one T cell receptor beta chain. The sample belongs to a study of technical replicates of blood from a handful of donors. The CDR3 spans 11 residues. Generated by immunoSEQ multiplex PCR, the TCRdb table keeps only in-frame clones and is missing some. The sample lists fewer than 110,000 clones; over 90% were seen once. The V call is TRBV12-1, the J call TRBJ2-7; the listed D gene, TRBD1, was not tested against the DNA. TRBV12-1 is tagged as a pseudogene. This receptor was identified in a human donor in good health. The material sequenced was T cells isolated from PBMCs. CDR3 in DNA: TGTGCCAGCGATACAGGGAATGAGCAGTACTTC. It yields the protein CASDTGNEQYF.